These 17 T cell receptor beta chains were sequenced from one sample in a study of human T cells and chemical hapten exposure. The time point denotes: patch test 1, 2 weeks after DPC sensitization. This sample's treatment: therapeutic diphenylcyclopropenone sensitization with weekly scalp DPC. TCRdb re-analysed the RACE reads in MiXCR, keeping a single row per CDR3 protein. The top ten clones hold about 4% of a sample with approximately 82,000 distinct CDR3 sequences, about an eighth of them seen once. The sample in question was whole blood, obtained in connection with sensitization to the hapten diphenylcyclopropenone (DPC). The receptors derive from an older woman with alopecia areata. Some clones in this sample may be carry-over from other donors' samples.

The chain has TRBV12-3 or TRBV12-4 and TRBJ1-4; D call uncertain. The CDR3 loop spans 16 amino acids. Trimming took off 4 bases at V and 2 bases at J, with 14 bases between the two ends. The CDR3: CASSSQEWATNEKLFF. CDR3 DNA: TGTGCCAGCAGTTCCCAGGAGTGGGCCACTAATGAAAAACTGTTTTTT.

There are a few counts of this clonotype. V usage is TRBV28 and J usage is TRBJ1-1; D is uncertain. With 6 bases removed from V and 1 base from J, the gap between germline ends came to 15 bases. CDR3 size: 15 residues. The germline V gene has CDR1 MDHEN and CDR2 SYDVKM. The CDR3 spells CASSSHASPNTEAFF. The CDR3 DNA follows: TGTGCCAGCAGCTCTCACGCCAGCCCGAACACTGAAGCTTTCTTT.

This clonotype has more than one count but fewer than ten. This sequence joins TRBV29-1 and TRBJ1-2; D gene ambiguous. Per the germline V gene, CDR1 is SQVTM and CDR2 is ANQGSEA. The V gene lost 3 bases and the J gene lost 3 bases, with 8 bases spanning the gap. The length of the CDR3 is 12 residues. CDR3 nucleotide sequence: TGCAGCGTTGATCGCCAGGACTATGGCTACACCTTC. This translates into CSVDRQDYGYTF.

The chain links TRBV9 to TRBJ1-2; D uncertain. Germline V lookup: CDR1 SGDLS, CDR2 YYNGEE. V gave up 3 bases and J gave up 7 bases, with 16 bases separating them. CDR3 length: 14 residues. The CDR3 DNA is TGTGCCAGCAGCGATGGACGTCTCTTCTCTGGCTACACCTTC. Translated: CASSDGRLFSGYTF.

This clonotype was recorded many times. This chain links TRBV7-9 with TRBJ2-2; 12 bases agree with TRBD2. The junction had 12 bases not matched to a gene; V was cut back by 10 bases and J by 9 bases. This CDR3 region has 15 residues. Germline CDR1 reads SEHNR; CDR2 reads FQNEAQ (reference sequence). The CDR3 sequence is CANTPAGLAGRELFF. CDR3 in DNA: TGTGCCAACACTCCAGCGGGACTAGCGGGCCGGGAGCTGTTTTTT.

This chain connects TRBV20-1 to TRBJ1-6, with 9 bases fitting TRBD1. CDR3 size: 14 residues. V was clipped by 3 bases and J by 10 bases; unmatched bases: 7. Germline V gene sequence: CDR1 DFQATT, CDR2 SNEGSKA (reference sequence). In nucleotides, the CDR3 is TGCAGTGCTAGGAGGACAGGGGAGAGCTCACCCCTCCACTTT. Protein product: CSARRTGESSPLHF.

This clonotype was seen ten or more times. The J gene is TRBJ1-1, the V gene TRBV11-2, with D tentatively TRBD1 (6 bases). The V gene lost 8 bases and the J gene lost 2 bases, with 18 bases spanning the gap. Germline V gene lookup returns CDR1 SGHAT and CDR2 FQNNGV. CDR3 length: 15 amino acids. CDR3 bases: TGTGCCAGCGTTGCGGCAGGGGTCCTAAACACTGAAGCTTTCTTT. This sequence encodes CASVAAGVLNTEAFF.

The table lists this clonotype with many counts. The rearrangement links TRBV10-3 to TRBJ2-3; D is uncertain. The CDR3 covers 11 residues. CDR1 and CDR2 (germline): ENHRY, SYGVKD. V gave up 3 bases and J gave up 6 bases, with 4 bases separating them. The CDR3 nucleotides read TGTGCCATCAGTGAAACGGATACGCAGTATTTT. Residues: CAISETDTQYF.

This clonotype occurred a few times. CDR3 protein: CASSPGVGQNNSPLHF. CDR3 nucleotide sequence: TGCGCCAGCAGCCCGGGGGTCGGACAAAATAATTCACCCCTCCACTTT. This sequence joins TRBV5-1 and TRBJ1-6; TRBD1 is a possible D gene (5 bases). This CDR3 spans 16 amino acids. Trimming took 4 bases from V and 5 from J, leaving 16 bases between them. The germline CDR1 and CDR2 sequences are SGHRS and YFSETQ. Complete variable domain (other parts from reference TRBV5-1 and TRBJ1-6): KAGVTQTPRYLIKTRGQQVTLSCSPISGHRSVSWYQQTPGQGLQFLFEYFSETQRNKGNFPGRFSGRQFSNSRSEMNVSTLELGDSALYLCASSPGVGQNNSPLHFGNGTRLTVT.

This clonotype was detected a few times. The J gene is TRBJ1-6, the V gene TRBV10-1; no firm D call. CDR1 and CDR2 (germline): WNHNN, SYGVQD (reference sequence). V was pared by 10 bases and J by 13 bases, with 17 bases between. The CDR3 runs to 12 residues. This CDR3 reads CATSPFGKPLHF. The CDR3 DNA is TGCGCCACCTCACCGTTCGGGAAGCCCCTCCACTTT.

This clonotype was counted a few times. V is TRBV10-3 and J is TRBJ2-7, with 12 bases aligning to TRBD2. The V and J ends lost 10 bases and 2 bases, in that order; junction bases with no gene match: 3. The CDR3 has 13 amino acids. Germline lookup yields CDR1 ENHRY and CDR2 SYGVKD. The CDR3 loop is CATRTSGAYEQYF. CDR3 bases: TGTGCCACCCGGACTAGCGGGGCCTACGAGCAGTACTTC.

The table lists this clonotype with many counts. The CDR3 DNA sequence: TGTGCCAGCAGCCATCAGGACGGGCGACTATGGGAGACCCAGTACTTC. Translation gives CASSHQDGRLWETQYF. This chain uses TRBV3-1 with TRBJ2-5; D possibly corresponds to TRBD2 (5 bases). V shed 3 bases and J shed 5 bases, with 19 bases lying between them. CDR3 length: 16 amino acids. Germline lookup yields CDR1 LGHDT and CDR2 YNNKEL (reference sequence).

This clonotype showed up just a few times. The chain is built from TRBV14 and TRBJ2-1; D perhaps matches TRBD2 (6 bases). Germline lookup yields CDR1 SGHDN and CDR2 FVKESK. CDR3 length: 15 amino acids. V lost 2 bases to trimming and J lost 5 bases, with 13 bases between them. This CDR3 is CASSQPRGRHNEQFF. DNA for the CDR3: TGTGCCAGCAGCCAACCACGGGGGAGACACAATGAGCAGTTCTTC.

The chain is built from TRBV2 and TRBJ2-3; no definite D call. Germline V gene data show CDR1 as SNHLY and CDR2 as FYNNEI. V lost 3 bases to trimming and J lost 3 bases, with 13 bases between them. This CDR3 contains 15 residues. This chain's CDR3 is CASSDELSLTDTQYF. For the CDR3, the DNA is TGTGCCAGCAGTGACGAGCTCAGCCTAACAGATACGCAGTATTTT.

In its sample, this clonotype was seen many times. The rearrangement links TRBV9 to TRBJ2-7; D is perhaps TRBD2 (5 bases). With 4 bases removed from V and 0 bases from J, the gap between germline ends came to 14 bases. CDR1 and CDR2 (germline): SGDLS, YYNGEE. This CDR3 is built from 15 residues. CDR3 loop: CASSPSDYSSYEQYF. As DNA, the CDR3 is TGTGCCAGCAGCCCAAGTGACTATTCCTCCTACGAGCAGTACTTC.

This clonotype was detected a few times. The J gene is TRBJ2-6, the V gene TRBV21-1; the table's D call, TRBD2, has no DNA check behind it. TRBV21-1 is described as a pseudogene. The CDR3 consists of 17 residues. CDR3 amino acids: CASSKMGGSSGANVLTF. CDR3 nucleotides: TGTGCCAGCAGCAAAATGGGAGGGTCCTCTGGGGCCAACGTCCTGACTTTC.

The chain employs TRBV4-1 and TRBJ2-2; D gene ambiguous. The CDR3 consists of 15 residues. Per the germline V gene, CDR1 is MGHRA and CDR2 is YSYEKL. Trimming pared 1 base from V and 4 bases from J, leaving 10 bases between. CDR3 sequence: CASSQGYQFTGELFF. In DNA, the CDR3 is TGCGCCAGCAGCCAAGGTTACCAATTCACCGGGGAGCTGTTTTTT.